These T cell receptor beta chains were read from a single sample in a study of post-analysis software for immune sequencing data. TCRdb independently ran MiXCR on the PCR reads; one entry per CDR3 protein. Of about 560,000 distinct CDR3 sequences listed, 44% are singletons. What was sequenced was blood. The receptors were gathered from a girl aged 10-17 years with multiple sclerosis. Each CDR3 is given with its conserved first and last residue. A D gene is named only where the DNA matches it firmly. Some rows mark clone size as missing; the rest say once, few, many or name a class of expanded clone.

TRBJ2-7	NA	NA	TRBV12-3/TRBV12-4	TGTGCCAGCGGGTTGGGTGGGAACGAGCAGTACTTC	CASGLGGNEQYF
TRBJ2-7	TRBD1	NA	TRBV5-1	TGCGCCAGCAGCTTATGGCAGGGGGTCGCCTACGAGCAGTACTTC	CASSLWQGVAYEQYF
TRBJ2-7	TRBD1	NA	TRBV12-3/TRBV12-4	TGTGCCGGCAGTCTGGATCGGACAGGCTTGGGGGACGAGCAGTACTTC	CAGSLDRTGLGDEQYF
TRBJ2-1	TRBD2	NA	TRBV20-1	TGCAGTGCTAGTGATACTAGCGATGAGCAGTTCTTC	CSASDTSDEQFF
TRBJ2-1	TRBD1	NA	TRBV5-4	TGTGCCAGCAGCCCGCCTCTCCGGGACAGTGGATACAATGAGCAGTTCTTC	CASSPPLRDSGYNEQFF
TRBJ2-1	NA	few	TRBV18	TGTGCCAGCTCACCTGGGCCAAATCCCAATGAGCAGTTCTTC	CASSPGPNPNEQFF
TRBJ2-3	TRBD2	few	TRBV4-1	TGCGCCAGCAGCGTCCGGGGGGAAAGGGATACGCAGTATTTT	CASSVRGERDTQYF
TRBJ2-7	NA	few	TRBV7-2	TGTGCCAGCAGCTTAGCACACAGCCTCTACGAGCAGTACTTC	CASSLAHSLYEQYF
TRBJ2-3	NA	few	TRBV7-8	TGTGCCAGCAACCCCCCTCGAGGGACCGCTAGCACAGATACGCAGTATTTT	CASNPPRGTASTDTQYF
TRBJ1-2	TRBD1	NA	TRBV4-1	TGCGCCAGCAGCCAACCAGCAGCGGGACAGCATAACTATGGCTACACCTTC	CASSQPAAGQHNYGYTF
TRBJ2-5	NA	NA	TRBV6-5	TGTGCCGGCAGTTACTCACCCACCCACGGAGGAGACCAAGAGACCCAGTACTTC	CAGSYSPTHGGDQETQYF
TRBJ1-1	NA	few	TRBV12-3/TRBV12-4	TGTGCCAGCAGTTTAGGCAGGGCCATGAACACTGAAGCTTTCTTT	CASSLGRAMNTEAFF
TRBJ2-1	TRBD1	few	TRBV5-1	TGCGCCAGCAGACTACAAACCGGGACAGGGGCCTACAATGAGCAGTTCTTC	CASRLQTGTGAYNEQFF
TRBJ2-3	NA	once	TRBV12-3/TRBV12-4	TGTGCCAGCGGACAGCCCACAGATACGCAGTATTTT	CASGQPTDTQYF
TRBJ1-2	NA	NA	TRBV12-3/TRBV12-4	TGTGCCAGCAGCCCCCGGACCCAACTATATGGCTACACCTTC	CASSPRTQLYGYTF
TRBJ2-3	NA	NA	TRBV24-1	TGTGCCACCAGTGACCACCCCTATGGGGAAGGAGGCACAGATACGCAGTATTTT	CATSDHPYGEGGTDTQYF
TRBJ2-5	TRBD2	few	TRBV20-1	TGCAGTGCTATTAGCGGGAGGGCCGCCTTGAGAAAGACCCAGTACTTC	CSAISGRAALRKTQYF
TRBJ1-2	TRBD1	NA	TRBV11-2	TGTGCCAGCACCCCAACTTCTCGGGCAGGGGGCGATGGCTACACCTTC	CASTPTSRAGGDGYTF
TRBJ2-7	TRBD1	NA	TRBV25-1	TGTGCCAGCAGTGAACCCCCGACAGGGGATGGTTCCTACGAGCAGTACTTC	CASSEPPTGDGSYEQYF
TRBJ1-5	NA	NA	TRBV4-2	TGTGCCAGCAGCCAAGACTTGGGCAAGCCCTCCCAGCATTTT	CASSQDLGKPSQHF
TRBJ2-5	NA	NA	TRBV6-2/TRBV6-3	TGTGCCAGCAGTTATGCAGGGACCGGGGAGACCCAGTACTTC	CASSYAGTGETQYF
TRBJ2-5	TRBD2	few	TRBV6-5	TGTGCCAGCAGTTGGCGGGCTGGGCTAGCGGATCAAGAGACCCAGTACTTC	CASSWRAGLADQETQYF
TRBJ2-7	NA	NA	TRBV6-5	TGTGCCAGCAGTTACCGTTCCGGGGGAACTTACGAGCAGTACTTC	CASSYRSGGTYEQYF
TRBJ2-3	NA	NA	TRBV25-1	TGTGCCAGCACGGACCCGACGAGCACAGATACGCAGTATTTT	CASTDPTSTDTQYF
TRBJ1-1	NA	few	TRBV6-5	TGTGCCAGCTCGGCGGGACAGAACACTGAAGCTTTCTTT	CASSAGQNTEAFF
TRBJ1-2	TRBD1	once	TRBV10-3	TGTGCCATCAGTGAGGACACAGGGGGCTATGGCTACACCTTC	CAISEDTGGYGYTF
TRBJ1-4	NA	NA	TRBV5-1	TGCGCCAGCAGCTTGGAGGGTACCAGCAAACTGTTTTTT	CASSLEGTSKLFF
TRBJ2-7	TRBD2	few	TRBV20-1	TGCAGTGCCGGGACTAGCGGGAGTGGCGAGCAGTACTTC	CSAGTSGSGEQYF
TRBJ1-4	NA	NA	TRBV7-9	TGTGCCAGCAGCCCAGGCGCGGCAGGGGACCGAAAACTGTTTTTT	CASSPGAAGDRKLFF
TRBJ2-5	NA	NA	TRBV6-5	TGTGCCAGCAGTTACTCGGGCGGGGCCCAGTACTTC	CASSYSGGAQYF
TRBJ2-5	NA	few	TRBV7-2	TGTGCCAGCAGCTTAGCGGCCCGGGGGACCCAGTACTTC	CASSLAARGTQYF
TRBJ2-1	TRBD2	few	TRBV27	TGTGCCAGCAGTTACACGGGACTAGCCCCCCATGAGCAGTTCTTC	CASSYTGLAPHEQFF